This T cell receptor (beta chain) was found in a study of blood T cell repertoires in COVID-19. Study overall: There were acute and convalescent COVID-19 samples, and they came from the United States, Italy and Spain.

Seattle patients were enrolled while actively infected and followed longitudinally. CDR3 length: 14 residues. Per the germline V gene, CDR1 is LNHNV and CDR2 is YYDKDF (reference sequence). V lost 0 bases, J lost 3 bases, and 9 bases lay in between. Assay used: immunoSEQ multiplex PCR; TCRdb lists only in-frame clones, some missing. Of roughly 340,000 clones listed, 70% to 90% were seen once; the top ten hold about 2.9%. The count of this clone is one. The source is a woman in her 30s with COVID-19, enrolled during active disease. Material: peripheral blood. The gene calls are TRBV15 and TRBJ2-7; D gene uncertain. This chain's CDR3 is CATSRDLTGYEQYV. In DNA form, the CDR3 reads TGTGCCACCAGCAGAGACCTAACGGGCTACGAGCAGTACGTC.